This T cell receptor beta chain is from a study of spatial heterogeneity in lung cancer. Study context: Any follow-up PBMC samples that were available went on to be sequenced, and the median time to follow-up was around 25 months after resection. Sequence detection consistently recorded a greater number of beta-chain than alpha-chain sequences. Mean representation of each unique TCR and UMI combination in the raw reads exceeded nine occurrences.

This clonotype was seen only a few times. TCRdb re-analysed the 5' RACE reads in MiXCR, keeping a single row per CDR3 protein. This table holds some 41,000 distinct CDR3 sequences, over 9.5% found once. The CDR3 consists of 18 residues. Germline V gives CDR1 WNHNN, CDR2 SYGVQD (reference sequence). V dropped 3 bases and J dropped 1 base, with 19 bases sitting between them. Stated time point: blood at routine non-recurrence follow-up after resection. The input material, whole RNA from tumor, nontumor lung or frozen PBMC, was sequenced unsorted. The sequence came from a female donor with early-stage non-small cell lung cancer. This specimen consisted of PBMCs, obtained at follow-up. V is TRBV10-1 and J is TRBJ2-4; D is uncertain. In DNA, the CDR3 is TGCGCCAGCAGTGACTTAACCGGGTCCCCCGAGGCCAAAAACATTCAGTACTTC. Its translation is CASSDLTGSPEAKNIQYF.